Presented here are 20 T cell receptor beta chains from one specimen sequenced in a study of blood T cell repertoires in COVID-19. Data came from immunoSEQ multiplex PCR; TCRdb stores just in-frame clones and leaves some out. The profile covers approximately 190,000 clones, with roughly 80% appearing a single time and 6.5% to 9.5% taken by the ten largest. Source material: peripheral blood. The receptors come from a woman aged 60-75 years with COVID-19, enrolled during active disease.

This chain joins TRBV7-6 and TRBJ2-2; 7 bases map to TRBD2. This CDR3 is built from 14 residues. The germline CDR1 and CDR2 sequences are SGHVS and FNYEAQ. Trimming removed 5 bases from V and 0 bases from J; junction bases left unmatched: 0. CDR3 protein: CASSGGANTGELFF. DNA for the CDR3: TGTGCCAGCAGCGGGGGGGCGAACACCGGGGAGCTGTTTTTT.

The genes are TRBV7-3 and TRBJ2-5, with 11 nucleotides matching TRBD2. The CDR3 contains 16 residues. J gave up 5 bases and V 9 bases, and 14 bases lay outside the gene matches. Germline loops: CDR1 SGHTA, CDR2 FQGTGA. CDR3 nucleotides: TGTGCCAGTTCTTTGGGACTAGCGGATCTGGGGGAGACCCAGTACTTC. Translating gives CASSLGLADLGETQYF.

Details on this clone: Distinct nucleotide sequences in the sample also encode this CDR3. The V gene is TRBV28, the J gene TRBJ1-1; maybe TRBD1 (5 bases). CDR3 length: 14 amino acids. In germline, CDR1 is MDHEN, CDR2 SYDVKM. Deletions cut 3 bases from V and 1 base from J, with 9 bases between. CDR3 sequence (DNA): TGTGCCAGCAGTTTGCGGGGGACGAACACTGAAGCTTTCTTT. Its protein product is CASSLRGTNTEAFF.

This clone has only a few counts. This chain uses TRBV7-9 with TRBJ1-5, with 7 bases that match TRBD1. This CDR3 is built from 14 residues. Per germline, CDR1 SEHNR and CDR2 FQNEAQ (reference sequence). The ends lost 7 bases at V and 1 base at J; junction bases unmatched: 4. The CDR3 DNA sequence: TGTGCCAGCACCATGGGACAGAGCAATCAGCCCCAGCATTTT. Protein: CASTMGQSNQPQHF. The variable domain in full, with the rest retrieved from reference TRBV7-9 and TRBJ1-5, is DTGVSQNPRHKITKRGQNVTFRCDPISEHNRLYWYRQTLGQGPEFLTYFQNEAQLEKSRLLSDRFSAERPKGSFSTLEIQRTEQGDSAMYLCASTMGQSNQPQHFGDGTRLSIL.

The J gene is TRBJ1-5, the V gene TRBV28; a weak D match, TRBD1 (5 bases). CDR3 size: 14 residues. Germline V gene data show CDR1 as MDHEN and CDR2 as SYDVKM. Trimming cost V 2 bases and J 16 bases, with 21 bases left between them. CDR3 nucleotides: TGTGCCAGCAGTTTAAATGGCGGGGGTAGTCCTTTTCATTTT. Translated: CASSLNGGGSPFHF.

The chain uses TRBV5-1 and TRBJ2-3, with TRBD2 matching 12 bases. The ends lost 0 bases at V and 1 base at J; junction bases unmatched: 6. CDR3 length equals 18 residues. Germline CDR1 reads SGHRS; CDR2 reads YFSETQ. The CDR3 here is CASSLELAGGPGTDTQYF. The CDR3 DNA reads as TGCGCCAGCAGCTTGGAGCTAGCGGGGGGGCCTGGCACAGATACGCAGTATTTT.

This clone has only one observation. The chain uses TRBV16 and TRBJ1-5; 9 positions match TRBD1. Germline V gives CDR1 KGHSY, CDR2 FQNENV. The CDR3 runs to 15 residues. Trimming cost V 4 bases and J 6 bases; bases outside gene matches: 7. CDR3 nucleotides: TGTGCCAGCAGCCTAACCGGGACAGGGCCTCAGCCCCAGCATTTT. Its translation: CASSLTGTGPQPQHF.

The J gene is TRBJ1-1, the V gene TRBV30, with D possibly being TRBD1 (5 bases). The V end lost 1 base, the J end lost 6 bases, and 12 bases lay between the germline ends. From germline, CDR1 is GTSNPN and CDR2 SVGIG (reference sequence). This CDR3 has 13 residues. The chain's CDR3 is CAWSESLGAEAFF. DNA of the CDR3: TGTGCCTGGAGTGAGTCTCTAGGGGCTGAAGCTTTCTTT.

This clone was detected many times. This chain links TRBV28 with TRBJ1-1; a weak D match, TRBD1 (6 bases). Germline V gives CDR1 MDHEN, CDR2 SYDVKM. V was pared by 3 bases and J by 5 bases, with 19 bases between. There are 16 residues in the CDR3. The CDR3 DNA reads TGTGCCAGCAGTTTTATAGGGGGAATGTCGAATACTGAAGCTTTCTTT. This codes for CASSFIGGMSNTEAFF.

This chain links TRBV7-6 with TRBJ2-5; D remains unclear. The CDR3 is made up of 13 amino acids. Trimming pared 2 bases from V and 4 bases from J, leaving 8 bases between. The germline V gene encodes CDR1 SGHVS and CDR2 FNYEAQ. Here the CDR3 DNA reads TGTGCCAGCAGCTTAATAGTGTCAGAGACCCAGTACTTC. Translation gives CASSLIVSETQYF.

The chain joins TRBV28 to TRBJ2-5, with D possibly TRBD2 on 6 matching bases. This CDR3 has 14 residues. Germline-derived CDR1 and CDR2 are MDHEN and SYDVKM. Trimming left V 7 bases short and J 5 bases short, with 17 bases between. CDR3 amino acids: CASNTVGEVETQYF. CDR3 in DNA: TGTGCCAGCAACACGGTAGGGGAGGTGGAGACCCAGTACTTC.

V gene TRBV27 combines with J gene TRBJ2-7; 11 bases are a match to TRBD2. Germline CDR1 is MNHEY and CDR2 is SMNVEV (reference sequence). The CDR3 extends over 14 amino acids. V lost 8 bases to trimming and J lost 0 bases; unmatched junction nucleotides: 3. In DNA, the CDR3 is TGTGCCAGCGGGGGACTAGCGGCCTCCTACGAGCAGTACTTC. This sequence encodes CASGGLAASYEQYF.

The chain employs TRBV19 and TRBJ1-1; TRBD1 agrees at 11 bases. The V and J ends lost 8 bases and 6 bases, in that order; junction bases with no gene match: 5. The CDR3 contains 13 residues. From germline, CDR1 is LNHDA and CDR2 SQIVND (reference sequence). The CDR3 sequence: CASQDRGLSEAFF. The DNA for the CDR3 is TGTGCCAGTCAGGACAGGGGGCTTTCTGAAGCTTTCTTT.

The J gene is TRBJ1-1, the V gene TRBV18; D is ambiguous. CDR3 length equals 14 residues. Germline CDR1 KGHSH, CDR2 LQKENI. V was cut by 1 base and J by 6 bases, with 12 bases left in between. The CDR3 sequence: CASSPLPRSAEAFF. As DNA, the CDR3 is TGTGCCAGCTCACCACTACCCCGAAGCGCTGAAGCTTTCTTT. Together with reference TRBV18 and TRBJ1-1, the CDR3 gives the full variable domain: NAGVMQNPRHLVRRRGQEARLRCSPMKGHSHVYWYRQLPEEGLKFMVYLQKENIIDESGMPKERFSAEFPKEGPSILRIQQVVRGDSAAYFCASSPLPRSAEAFFGQGTRLTVV.

The chain is built from TRBV19 and TRBJ2-6, with a weak D call TRBD2 (5 bases). The CDR3 covers 13 residues. V gave up 7 bases and J gave up 4 bases, with 8 bases separating them. CDR1 is LNHDA and CDR2 is SQIVND in the germline V gene (reference sequence). The CDR3 DNA reads as TGTGCCAGTACCTCGGGGGGGGCCAACGTCCTGACTTTC. Encoded protein: CASTSGGANVLTF.

This chain joins TRBV19 and TRBJ1-5; 7 nucleotides line up with TRBD1. The CDR3 totals 15 residues. The J segment lost 4 bases and the V segment lost 0 bases, leaving 3 bases of the junction unmatched. Germline V gives CDR1 LNHDA, CDR2 SQIVND (reference sequence). The CDR3 DNA reads TGTGCCAGTAGTATAGATGCAGGGGGAAATCAGCCCCAGCATTTT. Translating it yields CASSIDAGGNQPQHF. Based on the CDR3 plus reference TRBV19 and TRBJ1-5, the full variable domain is DGGITQSPKYLFRKEGQNVTLSCEQNLNHDAMYWYRQDPGQGLRLIYYSQIVNDFQKGDIAEGYSVSREKKESFPLTVTSAQKNPTAFYLCASSIDAGGNQPQHFGDGTRLSIL.

The rearrangement uses TRBV7-3 and TRBJ2-1; D might be TRBD2 (6 bases). V was shortened by 4 bases and J by 9 bases, with 16 bases between the two germline ends. This CDR3 is 14 amino acids long. CDR1 is SGHTA and CDR2 is FQGTGA in the germline V gene. CDR3 bases: TGTGCCAGCAGCTCGGTCCCCCGGGGGAGTGAGCAGTTCTTC. This gives the protein CASSSVPRGSEQFF.

The chain combines TRBV5-6 with TRBJ1-2; D might be TRBD1 (5 bases). With 2 bases removed from V and 4 bases from J, the gap between germline ends came to 12 bases. The CDR3 is made up of 14 amino acids. Looked up from germline, CDR1 is SGHDT and CDR2 is YYEEEE. The DNA of the CDR3 is TGTGCCAGCAGCTTCAGCAACAGGCCCTATGGCTACACCTTC. This encodes CASSFSNRPYGYTF.

The chain joins TRBV19 to TRBJ2-2; TRBD2 matches 11 bases. The CDR3 extends over 15 amino acids. The V gene's germline CDR1 is LNHDA and CDR2 SQIVND (reference sequence). Losses at the gene ends were 7 bases for V and 7 bases for J; bases not matched to a gene: 8. CDR3 loop: CASKRTSGFVGELFF. In nucleotides, the CDR3 is TGTGCCAGTAAACGGACTAGCGGGTTCGTCGGGGAGCTGTTTTTT.

The rearrangement links TRBV18 to TRBJ2-7; 9 bases map to TRBD2. The germline V gene has CDR1 KGHSH and CDR2 LQKENI. The V and J ends lost 2 bases and 3 bases, in that order; junction bases with no gene match: 5. This CDR3 contains 15 residues. The CDR3 region is CASSPGLAGIYEQYV. The CDR3 coding sequence is TGTGCCAGCTCACCAGGCCTAGCGGGGATCTACGAGCAGTACGTC.